These 31 T cell receptor beta chains came from one sample sequenced in a study of CD8 T cells in Susac syndrome. An amount of RNA that ranged from roughly 0.45 to 1 ug was reverse transcribed with random hexamers. TCRdb reprocessed the immunoSEQ multiplex PCR reads via MiXCR and lists one record per CDR3 protein. The table shows 100,000 to 150,000 distinct CDR3 sequences, with 90% to 95% occurring only once. What was sequenced was CD4+ T cells from PBMCs. Receptor source: a human donor in good health.

The V and J genes are TRBV7-2 and TRBJ1-1; D unresolved. Germline V gene data show CDR1 as SGHTA and CDR2 as FQGNSA. The CDR3 runs to 15 residues. V was trimmed by 0 bases and J by 1 base, leaving 9 bases between them. The CDR3 DNA sequence: TGTGCCAGCAGCTTAGCGCTGTCGCAGAACACTGAAGCTTTCTTT. It translates to CASSLALSQNTEAFF.

The rearrangement uses TRBV6-1 and TRBJ2-7, with D unresolved. The CDR3 extends over 14 amino acids. Looked up from germline, CDR1 is MNHNS and CDR2 is SASEGT. Trimming removed 5 bases at V and 2 bases at J, with 13 bases between. CDR3 region: CASSPKTIPYEQYF. In DNA, the CDR3 is TGTGCCAGCAGTCCGAAGACAATCCCCTACGAGCAGTACTTC.

A remark on this clonotype: A junction end diverges from the germline sequence, so it may reflect a read error. This chain joins TRBV29-1 and TRBJ2-3; possibly TRBD2 for D (6 bases). The length of the CDR3 is 15 residues. Looked up from germline, CDR1 is SQVTM and CDR2 is ANQGSEA. The CDR3 bases are TGCAGCGTACAAACACCGGGACTTTCCACAGATGCGCAGTATTTT. This translates into CSVQTPGLSTDAQYF.

The rearrangement links TRBV9 to TRBJ2-1; the D is unclear. CDR1 is SGDLS and CDR2 is YYNGEE in the germline V gene. Trimming took off 1 base at V and 0 bases at J, with 8 bases between the two ends. CDR3 length equals 15 residues. CDR3 DNA sequence: TGTGCCAGCAGCGTATCACCGGACTCCTACAATGAGCAGTTCTTC. This translates into CASSVSPDSYNEQFF.

This clonotype has a handful of counts. This chain links TRBV28 with TRBJ1-4; D perhaps matches TRBD1 (6 bases). Germline-derived CDR1 and CDR2 are MDHEN and SYDVKM. Deletions cut 8 bases from V and 8 bases from J, with 12 bases between. This CDR3 is built from 12 residues. CDR3: CASRDIGEKLFF. The CDR3 DNA follows: TGTGCCAGCCGGGACATAGGGGAAAAACTGTTTTTT.

The chain couples TRBV20-1 to TRBJ2-1; D gene uncertain. The CDR3 covers 13 residues. The germline CDR1 and CDR2 sequences are DFQATT and SNEGSKA (reference sequence). Trimming cost V 7 bases and J 8 bases, with 18 bases left between them. CDR3 amino acids: CSVAKTIYDEQFF. Written as DNA, the CDR3 is TGCAGTGTCGCTAAAACAATTTACGATGAGCAGTTCTTC.

The chain links TRBV24-1 to TRBJ2-3; 9 bases are a match to TRBD1. Germline CDR1 reads KGHDR; CDR2 reads SFDVKD. V was clipped by 4 bases and J by 1 base; unmatched bases: 2. This CDR3 is built from 15 residues. The CDR3 region is CATSDRQGGTDTQYF. CDR3 coding DNA: TGTGCCACCAGTGACCGACAGGGGGGCACAGATACGCAGTATTTT.

This chain links TRBV9 with TRBJ2-3, with TRBD2 matching over 10 bases. Germline trimming cut 5 bases from V and 3 bases from J; bases unmatched to any gene: 9. This CDR3 is built from 16 residues. Germline V gene lookup returns CDR1 SGDLS and CDR2 YYNGEE. CDR3 in DNA: TGTGCCAGCAGGGAACTAGCGGGAACGTTGACAGATACGCAGTATTTT. This sequence encodes CASRELAGTLTDTQYF.

V usage is TRBV2 and J usage is TRBJ2-7; D remains ambiguous. The CDR3 is made up of 14 amino acids. CDR1 is SNHLY, CDR2 FYNNEI, per germline. V was clipped by 3 bases and J by 2 bases, with 11 bases between them. The CDR3 region is CASSEVRTTYEQYF. The CDR3 DNA sequence: TGTGCCAGCAGTGAGGTGAGGACGACCTACGAGCAGTACTTC.

This chain links TRBV20-1 with TRBJ1-2; 11 bases agree with TRBD1. This CDR3 spans 14 amino acids. CDR1 DFQATT and CDR2 SNEGSKA come from the germline V gene (reference sequence). For the CDR3, the DNA is TGCACCGCTAGAGGGACAGGGGGGGGTTATGGCTACACCTTC. It encodes CTARGTGGGYGYTF.

The CDR3 is CASSTSGHEQFF. The CDR3, as DNA: TGTGCCAGTAGTACTAGCGGCCATGAGCAGTTCTTC. The chain links TRBV19 to TRBJ2-1, with 7 bases lining up with TRBD2. The CDR3 covers 12 residues. Germline V CDR1 and CDR2: LNHDA, SQIVND (reference sequence). With V trimmed by 4 bases and J by 8 bases, 2 bases remained unmatched. Combining the CDR3 with reference TRBV19 and TRBJ2-1 gives the whole variable domain DGGITQSPKYLFRKEGQNVTLSCEQNLNHDAMYWYRQDPGQGLRLIYYSQIVNDFQKGDIAEGYSVSREKKESFPLTVTSAQKNPTAFYLCASSTSGHEQFFGPGTRLTVL.

The gene calls are TRBV7-2 and TRBJ1-2, with D possibly being TRBD1 (6 bases). Germline loops: CDR1 SGHTA, CDR2 FQGNSA. CDR3 length: 15 residues. V lost 4 bases to trimming and J lost 7 bases, with 19 bases between them. For the CDR3, the DNA is TGTGCCAGCAGCTCGATGAAGACAGGAGTCAGTGGCTACACCTTC. It yields the protein CASSSMKTGVSGYTF.

This clonotype was recorded a few times. The chain links TRBV13 to TRBJ2-1; 7 bases agree with TRBD2. This CDR3 spans 17 amino acids. J gave up 0 bases and V 0 bases, and 5 bases lay outside the gene matches. Germline CDR1 PRHDT, CDR2 FYEKMQ (reference sequence). The chain's CDR3 is CASSLGGGGRSYNEQFF. DNA of the CDR3: TGTGCCAGCAGCTTAGGCGGGGGAGGGCGCTCCTACAATGAGCAGTTCTTC.

V gene TRBV5-1 combines with J gene TRBJ1-1; D not resolved. The germline gives CDR1 SGHRS, CDR2 YFSETQ. Trimming left V 4 bases short and J 5 bases short, with 15 bases between. This CDR3 is built from 14 residues. Here the CDR3 reads CASSVDGSSTEAFF. In nucleotides, the CDR3 is TGCGCCAGCAGCGTGGACGGTAGTAGTACTGAAGCTTTCTTT.

In nucleotides, the CDR3 is TGTGCCTGGACGGGGGGTGGCAATCAGCCCCAGCATTTT. Protein product: CAWTGGGNQPQHF. This rearrangement joins TRBV30 to TRBJ1-5; D is perhaps TRBD1 (5 bases). Germline V gives CDR1 GTSNPN, CDR2 SVGIG (reference sequence). With 4 bases removed from V and 2 bases from J, the gap between germline ends came to 9 bases. The CDR3 loop spans 13 amino acids. The full variable domain, rest sourced from reference TRBV30 and TRBJ1-5, is SQTIHQWPATLVQPVGSPLSLECTVEGTSNPNLYWYRQAAGRGLQLLFYSVGIGQISSEVPQNLSASRPQDRQFILSSKKLLLSDSGFYLCAWTGGGNQPQHFGDGTRLSIL.

Only one count was recorded for this clonotype. The chain employs TRBV24-1 and TRBJ2-1; 8 bases line up with TRBD2. Germline loops: CDR1 KGHDR, CDR2 SFDVKD. The V and J ends lost 4 bases and 0 bases, in that order; junction bases with no gene match: 4. The CDR3 runs to 16 residues. The CDR3 DNA sequence: TGTGCCACCAGTGACACGAGCGGGAGCTCCTACAATGAGCAGTTCTTC. Its protein product is CATSDTSGSSYNEQFF.

The rearrangement joins TRBV9 to TRBJ2-1, with 12 bases that match TRBD2. Per germline, CDR1 SGDLS and CDR2 YYNGEE. The CDR3 loop spans 16 amino acids. After removal of 2 bases from V and 5 bases from J, the junction contained 5 bases not matched to a gene. CDR3 coding DNA: TGTGCCAGCAGCGTCCTAGCGGGAGGGTACAACAATGAGCAGTTCTTC. Protein sequence: CASSVLAGGYNNEQFF.

The chain uses TRBV7-2 and TRBJ1-4, with no clear D. This CDR3 has 14 residues. Trimming shortened V by 3 bases and J by 0 bases, and 5 bases separated the two germline ends. The germline gives CDR1 SGHTA, CDR2 FQGNSA. The CDR3 here is CASSLTATNEKLFF. In nucleotides, the CDR3 is TGTGCCAGCAGCTTGACCGCAACTAATGAAAAACTGTTTTTT.

This clonotype was seen once. CDR3 bases: TGCGCCAGCAGCTTGGGACTAGCGGACTACGAGCAGTACTTC. It is translated as CASSLGLADYEQYF. V gene TRBV5-1 combines with J gene TRBJ2-7; 9 bases are a match to TRBD2. This CDR3 is 14 amino acids long. Per the germline V gene, CDR1 is SGHRS and CDR2 is YFSETQ. Unmatched junction bases numbered 1, after V lost 0 bases and J lost 3 bases.

V usage is TRBV19 and J usage is TRBJ2-2, with D uncertain. The V gene's germline CDR1 is LNHDA and CDR2 SQIVND (reference sequence). Between the trimmed V and J ends, which lost 4 bases and 6 bases, there was a span of 12 bases. CDR3 length: 14 amino acids. The CDR3 region has the DNA TGTGCCAGTAGTAACTGGGGAAGATCCGGGGAGCTGTTTTTT. It translates to CASSNWGRSGELFF.

J is TRBJ2-3 and V is TRBV12-5; 7 positions match TRBD1. After removal of 2 bases from V and 6 bases from J, the junction contained 2 bases not matched to a gene. CDR1 is LGHNT and CDR2 is FRNRAP in the germline V gene. The CDR3 has 13 amino acids. The CDR3 spells CASGLTGADTQYF. For the CDR3, the DNA is TGTGCTAGTGGTTTGACAGGGGCTGATACGCAGTATTTT.

This clonotype was seen more than once but under ten times. This chain uses TRBV7-2 with TRBJ2-4; a possible D gene is TRBD1 (5 bases). Germline loops: CDR1 SGHTA, CDR2 FQGNSA. The CDR3 is made up of 18 amino acids. Trimming cost V 3 bases and J 8 bases, with 26 bases left between them. The CDR3 bases are TGTGCCAGCAGCTTTTACACTGTTATGGAAGGGGTCTTGGACATTCAGTACTTC. Protein product: CASSFYTVMEGVLDIQYF.

The chain couples TRBV7-9 to TRBJ2-7; the match to TRBD1 covers 7 bases. With 2 bases clipped from V and 2 bases from J, the junction kept 9 bases outside the gene matches. In germline, CDR1 is SEHNR, CDR2 FQNEAQ (reference sequence). This CDR3 comprises 16 residues. The CDR3 loop reads CASSLSVYRGTYEQYF. The CDR3 coding sequence is TGTGCCAGCAGCTTATCAGTTTACAGGGGAACCTACGAGCAGTACTTC. Full variable domain (remainder filled in from reference TRBV7-9 and TRBJ2-7): DTGVSQNPRHKITKRGQNVTFRCDPISEHNRLYWYRQTLGQGPEFLTYFQNEAQLEKSRLLSDRFSAERPKGSFSTLEIQRTEQGDSAMYLCASSLSVYRGTYEQYFGPGTRLTVT.

The CDR3 nucleotides are TGTGCCAGCAGTGATGAAGGCTATGGCTACACCTTC. Translation gives CASSDEGYGYTF. V gene TRBV2 combines with J gene TRBJ1-2; D remains ambiguous. Germline V lookup: CDR1 SNHLY, CDR2 FYNNEI. This CDR3 is 12 amino acids long. V was shortened by 3 bases and J by 4 bases, with 6 bases between the two germline ends.

The table lists this clonotype with a count of one. The chain couples TRBV18 to TRBJ2-7; 7 bases are a match to TRBD1. Germline V gives CDR1 KGHSH, CDR2 LQKENI. The junction had 7 bases not matched to a gene; V was cut back by 0 bases and J by 2 bases. This CDR3 is built from 16 residues. The CDR3 DNA reads as TGTGCCAGCTCACCACCCGGGACAGCTGCCACCTACGAGCAGTACTTC. Amino acids: CASSPPGTAATYEQYF.

This chain uses TRBV7-2 with TRBJ2-3, with D perhaps matching TRBD2 (7 bases). Germline assignment: CDR1 SGHTA and CDR2 FQGNSA. Trimming removed 7 bases at V and 6 bases at J, with 17 bases between. This CDR3 is built from 14 residues. In DNA, the CDR3 is TGTGCCAGCACAATAGGGGGGGGCGTGGATACGCAGTATTTT. This sequence encodes CASTIGGGVDTQYF.

CDR3 sequence (DNA): TGTGCCTGGAGTCTACAGGGATGGGGCACTGAAGCTTTCTTT. This encodes CAWSLQGWGTEAFF. V gene TRBV30 combines with J gene TRBJ1-1; TRBD1 is a possible D gene (6 bases). Germline V gene lookup returns CDR1 GTSNPN and CDR2 SVGIG (reference sequence). Trimming shortened V by 2 bases and J by 4 bases, and 14 bases separated the two germline ends. This CDR3 has 14 amino acids.

The CDR3 is CASSIAVGQGEDNQPQHF. The CDR3 DNA sequence: TGTGCCAGTAGTATAGCAGTTGGACAGGGCGAAGACAATCAGCCCCAGCATTTT. V and J are TRBV19 and TRBJ1-5; 8 positions agree with TRBD1. V lost 1 base and J lost 3; bases outside the gene matches: 11. Germline V CDR1 and CDR2: LNHDA, SQIVND (reference sequence). This CDR3 is built from 18 residues.

The chain recombines TRBV12-5 with TRBJ2-7; 9 bases line up with TRBD1. Germline lookup yields CDR1 LGHNT and CDR2 FRNRAP. V shed 7 bases and J 3 bases; nucleotides not matched to a gene: 4. This CDR3 is built from 13 residues. This CDR3 reads CASAADRGYEQYF. As DNA, the CDR3 is TGTGCTAGTGCCGCGGACAGGGGCTACGAGCAGTACTTC. Variable domain in full (rest from reference TRBV12-5 and TRBJ2-7): DARVTQTPRHKVTEMGQEVTMRCQPILGHNTVFWYRQTMMQGLELLAYFRNRAPLDDSGMPKDRFSAEMPDATLATLKIQPSEPRDSAVYFCASAADRGYEQYFGPGTRLTVT.

This chain connects TRBV28 to TRBJ2-5; 8 positions match TRBD2. There are 15 residues in the CDR3. V lost 2 bases and J lost 5; bases outside the gene matches: 7. Germline V gene sequence: CDR1 MDHEN, CDR2 SYDVKM. CDR3 residues: CASSLSGSRWETQYF. The CDR3 DNA reads as TGTGCCAGCAGTTTAAGCGGGAGTCGTTGGGAGACCCAGTACTTC.

The V and J genes are TRBV19 and TRBJ2-7; 7 bases fit TRBD2. CDR3 size: 14 residues. The J segment lost 0 bases and the V segment lost 7 bases, leaving 6 bases of the junction unmatched. Germline CDR1 reads LNHDA; CDR2 reads SQIVND (reference sequence). The DNA of the CDR3 is TGTGCCAGTATGTCCGGGAGGAGCTCCTACGAGCAGTACTTC. Protein product: CASMSGRSSYEQYF. Variable domain in full (rest from reference TRBV19 and TRBJ2-7): DGGITQSPKYLFRKEGQNVTLSCEQNLNHDAMYWYRQDPGQGLRLIYYSQIVNDFQKGDIAEGYSVSREKKESFPLTVTSAQKNPTAFYLCASMSGRSSYEQYFGPGTRLTVT.